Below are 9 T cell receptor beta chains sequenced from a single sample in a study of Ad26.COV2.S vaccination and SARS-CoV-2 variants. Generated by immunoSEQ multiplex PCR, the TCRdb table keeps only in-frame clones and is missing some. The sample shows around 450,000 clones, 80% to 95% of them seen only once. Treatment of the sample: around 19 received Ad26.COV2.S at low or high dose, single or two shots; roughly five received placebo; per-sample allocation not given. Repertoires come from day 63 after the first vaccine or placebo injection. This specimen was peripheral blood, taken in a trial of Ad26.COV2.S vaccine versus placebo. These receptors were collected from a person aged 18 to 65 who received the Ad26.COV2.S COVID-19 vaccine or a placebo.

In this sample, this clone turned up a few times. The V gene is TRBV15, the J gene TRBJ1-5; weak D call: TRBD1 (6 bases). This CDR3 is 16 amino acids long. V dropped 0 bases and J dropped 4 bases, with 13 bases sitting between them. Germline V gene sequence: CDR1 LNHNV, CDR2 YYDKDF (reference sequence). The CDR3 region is CATSRDQGMRNQPQHF. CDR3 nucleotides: TGTGCCACCAGCAGAGACCAGGGGATGAGGAATCAGCCCCAGCATTTT.

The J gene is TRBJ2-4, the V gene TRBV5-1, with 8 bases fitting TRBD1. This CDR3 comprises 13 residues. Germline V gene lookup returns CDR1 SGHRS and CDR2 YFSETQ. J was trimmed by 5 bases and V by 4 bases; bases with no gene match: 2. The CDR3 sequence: CASSRTGQNIQYF. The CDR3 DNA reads TGCGCCAGCAGCCGGACAGGGCAAAACATTCAGTACTTC. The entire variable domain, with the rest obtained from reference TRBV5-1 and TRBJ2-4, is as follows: KAGVTQTPRYLIKTRGQQVTLSCSPISGHRSVSWYQQTPGQGLQFLFEYFSETQRNKGNFPGRFSGRQFSNSRSEMNVSTLELGDSALYLCASSRTGQNIQYFGAGTRLSVL.

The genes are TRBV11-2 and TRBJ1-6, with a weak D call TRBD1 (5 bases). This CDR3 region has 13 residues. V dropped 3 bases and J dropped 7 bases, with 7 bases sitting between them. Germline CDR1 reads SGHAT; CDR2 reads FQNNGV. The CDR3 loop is CASSFQGNSPLHF. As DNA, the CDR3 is TGTGCCAGCAGCTTCCAGGGAAATTCACCCCTCCACTTT.

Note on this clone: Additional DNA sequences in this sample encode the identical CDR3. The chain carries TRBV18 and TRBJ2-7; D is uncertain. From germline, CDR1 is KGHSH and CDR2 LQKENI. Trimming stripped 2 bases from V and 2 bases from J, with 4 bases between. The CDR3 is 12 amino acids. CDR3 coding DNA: TGTGCCAGCTCACCAGAGACCTACGAGCAGTACTTC. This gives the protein CASSPETYEQYF.

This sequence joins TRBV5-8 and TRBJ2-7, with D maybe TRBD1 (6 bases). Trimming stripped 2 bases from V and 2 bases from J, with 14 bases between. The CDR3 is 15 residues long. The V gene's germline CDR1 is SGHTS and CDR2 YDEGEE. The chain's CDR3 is CASSLVLRDTYEQYF. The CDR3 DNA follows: TGTGCCAGCAGCTTAGTTTTACGGGACACCTACGAGCAGTACTTC. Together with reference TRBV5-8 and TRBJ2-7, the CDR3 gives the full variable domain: EAGVTQSPTHLIKTRGQQATLRCSPISGHTSVYWYQQALGLGLQFLLWYDEGEERNRGNFPPRFSGRQFPNYSSELNVNALELEDSALYLCASSLVLRDTYEQYFGPGTRLTVT.

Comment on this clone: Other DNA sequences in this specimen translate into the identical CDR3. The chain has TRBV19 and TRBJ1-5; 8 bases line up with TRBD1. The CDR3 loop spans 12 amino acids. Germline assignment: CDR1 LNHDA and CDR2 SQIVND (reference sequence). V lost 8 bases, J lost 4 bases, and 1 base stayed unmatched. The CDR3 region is CASRTGNQPQHF. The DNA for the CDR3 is TGTGCCAGTCGGACAGGGAATCAGCCCCAGCATTTT.

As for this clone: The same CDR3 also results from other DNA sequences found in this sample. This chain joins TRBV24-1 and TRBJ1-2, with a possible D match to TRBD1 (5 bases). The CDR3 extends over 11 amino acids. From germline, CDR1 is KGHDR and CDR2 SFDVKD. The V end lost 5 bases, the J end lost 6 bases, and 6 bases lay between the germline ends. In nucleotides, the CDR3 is TGTGCCACCAGTGGAGGGGATGGCTACACCTTC. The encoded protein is CATSGGDGYTF.

The CDR3, as DNA: TGTGCCATCAGGTCTAACAATGAGCAGTTCTTC. Translation gives CAIRSNNEQFF. The chain is built from TRBV10-3 and TRBJ2-1; unclear D gene. Germline assignment: CDR1 ENHRY and CDR2 SYGVKD. V gave up 6 bases and J gave up 5 bases, with 5 bases separating them. The CDR3 length is 11 residues.

The CDR3 protein is CASSAAGTGELFF. CDR3 bases: TGTGCCAGCAGCGCAGCGGGCACCGGGGAGCTGTTTTTT. This rearrangement joins TRBV9 to TRBJ2-2; the D gene is possibly TRBD2 (6 bases). Trimming left V 3 bases short and J 4 bases short, with 7 bases between. Germline V gene sequence: CDR1 SGDLS, CDR2 YYNGEE. This CDR3 contains 13 residues.